A selection of T cell receptor beta chains follows, all from one sample in a study of beta chain features in type 1 diabetes. Clones were read by immunoSEQ multiplex PCR, and TCRdb kept only the in-frame ones, dropping some. Of around 240,000 clones in the sample, over 8.5% are singletons; the top ten hold under 0.035%. The sample was naive CD4+ T cells from blood. These receptors all come from a woman aged 18 to 35 in good health. The CDR3 runs from the conserved cysteine through the conserved F or W. The D gene is left open where the match is weak. Size values are once, few and many counts, or a class for expanded clones, and some rows have none.

>TRBJ2-5|17|TRBV15|-|TRBD1
CATSRPDRGRYQETQYF
TGTGCCACCAGCAGACCGGACAGGGGCCGTTACCAAGAGACCCAGTACTTC
>TRBJ2-1|14|TRBV9|few|TRBD2
CASSFSGADNEQFF
TGTGCCAGCAGCTTTAGCGGGGCGGACAATGAGCAGTTCTTC
>TRBJ1-2|15|TRBV7-2|-|TRBD1
CASSLDRGLGYGYTF
TGTGCCAGCAGCTTGGACAGGGGGCTAGGCTATGGCTACACCTTC
>TRBJ2-7|14|TRBV18|few|-
CASSPLEDRYEQYF
TGTGCCAGCTCACCCCTGGAGGACAGATACGAGCAGTACTTC
>TRBJ2-7|14|TRBV7-9|-|TRBD2
CASSFRGSVYEQYF
TGTGCCAGCAGCTTTCGCGGGAGTGTCTACGAGCAGTACTTC
>TRBJ2-3|16|TRBV7-2|-|TRBD2
CASSLSVAGGEDTQYF
TGTGCCAGCAGCTTAAGCGTAGCGGGGGGGGAAGATACGCAGTATTTT
>TRBJ2-1|16|TRBV5-1|-|TRBD2
CASSQEGLAQNNEQFF
TGCGCCAGCAGCCAGGAAGGACTAGCCCAAAACAATGAGCAGTTCTTC
>TRBJ2-7|14|TRBV5-1|few|-
CASSLVARANEQYF
TGCGCCAGCAGCTTGGTGGCCAGGGCCAACGAGCAGTACTTC
>TRBJ2-1|17|TRBV5-1|-|TRBD2
CASSQTGREGPDNEQFF
TGCGCCAGCAGCCAGACAGGGCGGGAGGGCCCGGACAATGAGCAGTTCTTC
>TRBJ2-2|13|TRBV2|-|-
CASDQENTGELFF
TGTGCCAGCGACCAGGAGAACACCGGGGAGCTGTTTTTT
>TRBJ2-7|15|TRBV7-8|-|TRBD2
CASSPTGTSRYEQYF
TGTGCCAGCAGCCCCACCGGGACTAGTCGTTACGAGCAGTACTTC
>TRBJ2-7|12|TRBV5-4|-|TRBD1
CASSRDSREQYF
TGTGCCAGCAGCCGGGACAGTCGCGAGCAGTACTTC
>TRBJ1-5|15|TRBV15|-|TRBD1
CATSREQGFNQPQHF
TGTGCCACCAGCAGAGAACAGGGGTTCAATCAGCCCCAGCATTTT
>TRBJ2-5|13|TRBV25-1|few|TRBD2
CASRIAGSETQYF
TGTGCCAGCAGGATAGCGGGTTCTGAGACCCAGTACTTC
>TRBJ2-7|15|TRBV6-1|-|-
CASSELGQATYEQYF
TGTGCCAGCAGTGAACTTGGGCAGGCCACCTACGAGCAGTACTTC
>TRBJ1-1|15|TRBV28|-|TRBD1
CASSPRTGGNTEAFF
TGTGCCAGCAGTCCCCGGACAGGGGGTAACACTGAAGCTTTCTTT
>TRBJ2-2|16|TRBV10-2|-|-
CASSKGGGPNTGELFF
TGCGCCAGCAGTAAGGGCGGGGGCCCAAACACCGGGGAGCTGTTTTTT
>TRBJ2-4|18|TRBV23-1|-|-
CASSQSPRPGVAKNIQYF
TGCGCCAGCAGTCAATCCCCAAGACCAGGGGTGGCCAAAAACATTCAGTACTTC
>TRBJ2-7|11|TRBV27|few|-
CASSSGYEQYF
TGTGCCAGCAGTTCCGGGTACGAGCAGTACTTC
>TRBJ2-2|15|TRBV2|-|-
CASSGLGRDTGELFF
TGTGCCAGCAGTGGTTTGGGCCGCGACACCGGGGAGCTGTTTTTT
>TRBJ1-4|15|TRBV5-1|few|TRBD1
CASSLAGTGDEKLFF
TGCGCCAGCAGCTTGGCCGGGACAGGGGACGAAAAACTGTTTTTT
>TRBJ1-6|17|TRBV2|-|TRBD1
CASSTTAGTGRNSPLHF
TGTGCCAGCAGTACAACCGCCGGGACAGGGAGGAATTCACCCCTCCACTTT
>TRBJ2-7|14|TRBV21-1|-|-
CASSRPADAYEQYF
TGTGCCAGCAGCAGACCAGCGGACGCCTACGAGCAGTACTTC